Sequencing of this T cell receptor beta chain was carried out in a study of tumor and adjacent non-tumor tissue in lung cancer listed by TCRdb under 2018. Context from the whole study: By cancer type, the cohort comprised 11 to 12 adenocarcinoma patients, 2 squamous cell carcinoma patients and 1 small cell lung cancer patient. Among the 15 or so patients, ages ranged from about 31 to 85 years, approximately 10 were men and 5 were women, and disease was TNM stage I to III. Sequencing produced 100 million to 150 million productive TCRbeta reads in total, an average of about 4 million reads per sample. Bulk TCRbeta repertoires were compared between lung tumor tissue and matched distant non-tumor lung tissue obtained from more than twelve lung cancer patients. For each patient, one tumor sample and one normal lung sample were taken, giving approximately 29 paired specimens that underwent TCRbeta CDR3 sequencing.

The CDR3 covers 16 residues, taking in both the cysteine and the phenylalanine. Only CDR3 DNA is held: 48 bases, read in frame from base 1. Trimming takes 2 bases off V and 3 bases off J; junction bases not matched to a gene: 6. RNA was isolated from bulk, unsorted tissue, and RNA quality was assessed with a NanoDrop ND-1000 and an Agilent 2100. The donors were newly diagnosed lung cancer patients admitted for thoracic surgery in China from August to November 2014 who had not received prior chemotherapy. Anyone who had undergone radiotherapy or chemotherapy before, or who had another cancer at the same time, was left out of the study. Pieces of surgical tissue measuring about 1-2 cm3 were kept in RNAlater solution and stored at -80 degrees C until use. Receptor libraries were prepared by multiplex PCR. This sample was sequenced with an Illumina HiSeq 2500. Following protocols modified from ARM-PCR, the researchers constructed TCRbeta libraries through three rounds of nested PCR with primers (Table S4). PCR products of 200-500 bp were gel-excised and purified with the QIAquick gel extraction kit before sequencing. Per the original workflow: Trimmomatic was used to clean the reads, FLASH was used to merge the reads into complete CDR3 sequences, and MiTCR was used to assign the reads to V(D)J germline segments. Clonal diversity was computed as the inverse Simpson's index with VDJtools. A read counted as productive if the sequence was in-frame and lacked a premature stop codon. Using fastp trimming at Q25 and MiXCR clonotype assembly, TCRdb reanalyzed the public sequencing data and kept in-frame beta chains. One record per CDR3 amino acid sequence lists the most common genes and DNA. V and J calls and clone size were set by TCRdb, not the authors. The sample records about 200,000 distinct CDR3 sequences, about two thirds of which are singletons. The leading ten clones occupy 25% of the sample.

Concerning this clonotype itself: The target of this receptor is not known. No base quality information exists; no much larger clone differs at one position.

Beyond this particular receptor, the publication reports: The cohort had only about 16 patients, and the authors noted that larger samples and more detailed clinical data are needed. The methods do not name the sequencing platform or mention unique molecular identifiers. The top 100 clones made up a significantly larger cumulative share of the repertoire in normal lung than in tumor tissue. Peripheral blood was not sequenced, so blood TCRbeta repertoires were not examined in the lung cancer patients of the study. Significantly higher TCR diversity was found in younger patients, and higher tumor TCR diversity was associated with shorter overall and disease-free survival. Significantly higher TCR diversity (inverse Simpson) was observed in tumor tissue than in normal lung tissue (around 460 vs 160, P = 0.0075, Mann-Whitney U test).

This sequence uses TRBV12-3 or TRBV12-4 and TRBJ2-4, with 8 bases aligning to TRBD2. The sequence came from a man in his fifties or sixties with non-small cell lung cancer. The sequenced sample consisted of lung tumor tissue. Here is the DNA: TGTGCCAGCAGTTTAATTCCCGGGAGGGGCAAAAACATTCAGTACTTC. This yields the protein CASSLIPGRGKNIQYF.